The clone carrying this T cell receptor (beta chain) was counted ten times or more. Previously, flow cytometry had revealed CD8+CD57+ cell expansion in the patients chosen for sequencing. The record originates from a study of CD8+CD57+ T cells in acquired aplastic anemia. Genomic DNA provided the template from which TCR beta VDJ and CDR3 profiles were obtained. TCRdb fed the reads into MiXCR, producing one record per CDR3 protein. The profile shows 120,000 or so distinct CDR3 sequences, about two fifths of them singletons. The sequence was collected from a human donor with aplastic anemia. The sequenced material came from sorted CD4+, CD8+, or CD8+CD57+ T cells (not recorded which) from PBMCs.

CDR3 sequence (DNA): TGTGCCAGCAGCGCTGCCGCCGGTACGCAGTATTTT. This translates into CASSAAAGTQYF. The V and J genes are TRBV9 and TRBJ2-3; D gene ambiguous. The length of the CDR3 is 12 residues. Germline V gene lookup returns CDR1 SGDLS and CDR2 YYNGEE. Between the trimmed V and J ends, which lost 3 bases and 8 bases, there was a span of 10 bases.